This passage covers 24 T cell receptor beta chains from one sample sequenced in a study of radiotherapy plus CTLA-4 blockade in lung cancer. TCRdb's table, derived via immunoSEQ multiplex PCR, lists solely in-frame clones and lacks some. This sample has about 97,000 clones, with roughly 79% found just once. The sample was peripheral blood, taken from a patient treated with radiotherapy plus ipilimumab. These receptors were taken from a human donor with non-small cell lung cancer who had a partial response to radiotherapy plus ipilimumab. Some clones in this sample may be carry-over from other donors' samples.

The sample holds a few counts of this clone. The chain couples TRBV28 to TRBJ2-5, with 8 bases matching TRBD2. The better agreement between TRBJ2-7 and the DNA end casts doubt on the J call. The CDR3 is 13 amino acids. CDR1 and CDR2 (germline): MDHEN, SYDVKM. The CDR3 DNA follows: TGTGCCAGTAATAGCGGGGACTCCTACGAGCAGTACTTC. This gives the protein CASNSGDSYEQYF.

The chain combines TRBV28 with TRBJ1-1; possible D gene TRBD1, 5 bases. The CDR3 sequence is 17 residues long. The germline V and J ends were trimmed by 3 bases and 3 bases, with 20 bases remaining between them. CDR1 is MDHEN and CDR2 is SYDVKM in the germline V gene. CDR3 in amino acids: CASSFLGRALGYTEAFF. The CDR3 bases are TGTGCCAGCAGTTTTTTGGGCAGGGCCCTAGGGTACACTGAAGCTTTCTTT.

The chain employs TRBV23-1 and TRBJ2-7; maybe TRBD2 (5 bases). TRBV23-1 is an ORF, with its function uncertain. V lost 4 bases and J 5 bases, leaving 15 bases between the germline ends. This CDR3 contains 14 residues. The chain's CDR3 is CASSPPPPGDEQYF. In DNA form, the CDR3 reads TGCGCCAGCAGTCCTCCACCCCCCGGGGACGAGCAGTACTTC.

The CDR3 DNA is TGCGCCAGCAGCTTGACAGGGTCGAACACTGAAGCTTTCTTT. This gives the protein CASSLTGSNTEAFF. The genes are TRBV5-1 and TRBJ1-1; TRBD1 is a possible D gene (6 bases). With 1 base removed from V and 1 base from J, the gap between germline ends came to 8 bases. This CDR3 is 14 amino acids long. Per the germline V gene, CDR1 is SGHRS and CDR2 is YFSETQ.

This clone was seen a handful of times. The rearrangement links TRBV4-3 to TRBJ2-7, with 9 bases fitting TRBD2. Germline CDR1 and CDR2: LGHNA and YSLEER. CDR3 size: 19 residues. The ends lost 0 bases at V and 6 bases at J; junction bases unmatched: 18. This CDR3 reads CASSQDSLGRLAGSGEQYF. CDR3 in DNA: TGCGCCAGCAGCCAAGATTCCCTCGGTCGGCTAGCGGGGTCTGGCGAGCAGTACTTC.

CDR3: CAISERTPRQDGYTF. DNA of the CDR3: TGTGCCATCAGTGAGAGGACACCCCGACAGGATGGCTACACCTTC. The V and J genes are TRBV10-3 and TRBJ1-2, with D tentatively TRBD1 (6 bases). This CDR3 has 15 amino acids. Germline assignment: CDR1 ENHRY and CDR2 SYGVKD. Trimming removed 2 bases from V and 6 bases from J, with 16 bases in between.

This sequence joins TRBV7-2 and TRBJ2-3; the D is unclear. There are 14 residues in the CDR3. CDR1 SGHTA and CDR2 FQGNSA come from the germline V gene. The V end lost 1 base, the J end lost 0 bases, and 5 bases lay between the germline ends. CDR3 in amino acids: CASSLGHSTDTQYF. The CDR3 DNA is TGTGCCAGCAGCTTAGGACATAGCACAGATACGCAGTATTTT. Supplemented by reference TRBV7-2 and TRBJ2-3, the full variable domain reads GAGVSQSPSNKVTEKGKDVELRCDPISGHTALYWYRQSLGQGLEFLIYFQGNSAPDKSGLPSDRFSAERTGGSVSTLTIQRTQQEDSAVYLCASSLGHSTDTQYFGPGTRLTVL.

In nucleotides, the CDR3 is TGTGCCAGCAGTTCTACGGCAGGGGGCAATGGCTACACCTTC. Its protein product is CASSSTAGGNGYTF. The chain is built from TRBV7-9 and TRBJ1-2, with 8 bases aligning to TRBD1. Per germline, CDR1 SEHNR and CDR2 FQNEAQ (reference sequence). Trimming removed 6 bases from V and 6 bases from J; junction bases left unmatched: 9. The CDR3 covers 14 residues.

This clone has only one observation. The V and J genes are TRBV5-4 and TRBJ2-1; 8 bases align to TRBD2. The CDR3 totals 15 residues. V lost 5 bases, J lost 8 bases, and 12 bases stayed unmatched. From germline, CDR1 is SGHNT and CDR2 YYREEE (reference sequence). Written as DNA, the CDR3 is TGTGCCAGCAGTCTGGGACTAGTGGGGTTCGATGAGCAGTTCTTC. Amino acids: CASSLGLVGFDEQFF.

This sequence joins TRBV6-1 and TRBJ2-2; tentatively, D is TRBD1 (6 bases). Per the germline V gene, CDR1 is MNHNS and CDR2 is SASEGT. The CDR3 runs to 14 residues. Trimming left V 8 bases short and J 11 bases short, with 21 bases between. As DNA, the CDR3 is TGTGCCAGCCTTCCCCACAGCCTAGGGGGAGAGCTGTTTTTT. It specifies CASLPHSLGGELFF.

V gene TRBV28 combines with J gene TRBJ2-1, with 14 bases lining up with TRBD2. This CDR3 comprises 14 residues. The germline gives CDR1 MDHEN, CDR2 SYDVKM. J was trimmed by 9 bases and V by 11 bases; bases with no gene match: 9. The DNA of the CDR3 is TGTGCCTGCTACGGGACTAGCGGGAGTATTGAGCAGTTCTTC. Translating gives CACYGTSGSIEQFF.

The chain couples TRBV15 to TRBJ2-6, with 7 bases aligning to TRBD1. Germline V lookup: CDR1 LNHNV, CDR2 YYDKDF (reference sequence). This CDR3 contains 17 residues. V lost 5 bases to trimming and J lost 0 bases; unmatched junction nucleotides: 7. The CDR3 spells CATSSGGRGSGANVLTF. The CDR3 region has the DNA TGTGCCACCAGCTCAGGGGGAAGGGGCTCTGGGGCCAACGTCCTGACTTTC.

To note about this clone: This CDR3 is also generated by other DNA sequences in the sample. In DNA, the CDR3 is TGCGCAAGTCGCTCCGTAAGACAGCCCGGTATCTATGGCTACACCTTC. It codes for CASRSVRQPGIYGYTF. V is TRBV12-2 and J is TRBJ1-2; TRBD1, the table's D call, was not compared with the DNA. TRBV12-2 is a listed pseudogene. The CDR3 contains 16 residues.

The V call is TRBV7-2, the J call TRBJ2-1; 8 bases map to TRBD2. The V gene's germline CDR1 is SGHTA and CDR2 FQGNSA. V gave up 0 bases and J gave up 7 bases; unmatched junction bases: 11. The CDR3 totals 17 residues. DNA of the CDR3: TGTGCCAGCAGCTTAGCCGAAGCGGGAGTCGGGGTGAATGAGCAGTTCTTC. This encodes CASSLAEAGVGVNEQFF.

This clone showed up just once. The CDR3 region is CASSLEGLANNEQFF. The CDR3 DNA reads TGTGCCAGCAGCTTGGAGGGACTAGCCAACAATGAGCAGTTCTTC. This chain joins TRBV5-4 and TRBJ2-1, with 9 bases lining up with TRBD2. Trimming at V came to 0 bases and at J to 5 bases, leaving 3 bases not matched to a gene. Germline CDR1 and CDR2: SGHNT and YYREEE (reference sequence). The CDR3 runs 15 residues.

The chain joins TRBV7-8 to TRBJ1-5; 9 nucleotides agree with TRBD1. Per the germline V gene, CDR1 is SGHVS and CDR2 is FQNEAQ. CDR3 length equals 18 residues. Germline trimming cut 5 bases from V and 0 bases from J; bases unmatched to any gene: 11. CDR3 sequence reads: CASSMGQGVPYSNQPQHF. DNA for the CDR3: TGTGCCAGCAGCATGGGACAGGGAGTCCCCTATAGCAATCAGCCCCAGCATTTT.

This clone was counted between two and nine times. The V call is TRBV15, the J call TRBJ2-5; weak D call: TRBD1 (5 bases). Germline CDR1 LNHNV, CDR2 YYDKDF (reference sequence). V was clipped by 6 bases and J by 1 base, with 9 bases between them. The CDR3 loop spans 13 amino acids. The CDR3 coding sequence is TGTGCCACCAGACCTACAGGCCAAGAGACCCAGTACTTC. This translates into CATRPTGQETQYF.

This chain joins TRBV11-2 and TRBJ1-2, with TRBD1 identical over 9 bases. Unmatched junction bases numbered 5, after V lost 5 bases and J lost 1 base. This CDR3 region has 15 residues. Germline V gives CDR1 SGHAT, CDR2 FQNNGV. CDR3 sequence: CASSEGQGINYGYTF. CDR3 bases: TGTGCCAGCAGCGAGGGACAGGGAATTAACTATGGCTACACCTTC.

CDR3 in amino acids: CASSRQDYNEQFF. The DNA for the CDR3 is TGTGCCAGCAGCCGCCAGGATTACAATGAGCAGTTCTTC. The rearrangement joins TRBV7-2 to TRBJ2-1, with D uncertain. The ends were cut back, 5 bases at V and 4 bases at J, with 9 bases in the middle. Germline V lookup: CDR1 SGHTA, CDR2 FQGNSA. There are 13 residues in the CDR3.

This clone was counted between two and nine times. The chain couples TRBV28 to TRBJ2-4; D ambiguous. Trimming left V 5 bases short and J 0 bases short, with 5 bases between. Per germline, CDR1 MDHEN and CDR2 SYDVKM. CDR3 length: 13 amino acids. This chain's CDR3 is CASSGLAKNIQYF. The CDR3 region has the DNA TGTGCCAGCAGTGGGCTAGCCAAAAACATTCAGTACTTC. Combining the CDR3 with reference TRBV28 and TRBJ2-4 gives the whole variable domain DVKVTQSSRYLVKRTGEKVFLECVQDMDHENMFWYRQDPGLGLRLIYFSYDVKMKEKGDIPEGYSVSREKKERFSLILESASTNQTSMYLCASSGLAKNIQYFGAGTRLSVL.

This clone was observed a single time. The chain uses TRBV15 and TRBJ1-2; D is uncertain. This CDR3 contains 15 residues. The germline V gene has CDR1 LNHNV and CDR2 YYDKDF (reference sequence). V was shortened by 0 bases and J by 5 bases, with 13 bases between the two germline ends. CDR3 nucleotides: TGTGCCACCAGCAGAGATCGGGAAGGGCCTTATGGCTACACCTTC. Protein product: CATSRDREGPYGYTF.

This clone has just a few counts. The chain combines TRBV7-9 with TRBJ2-5; weak D call: TRBD1 (6 bases). The CDR3 totals 15 residues. The germline CDR1 and CDR2 sequences are SEHNR and FQNEAQ (reference sequence). Trimming removed 5 bases at V and 1 base at J, with 14 bases between. CDR3 residues: CASSVTGTTQETQYF. The CDR3 region has the DNA TGTGCCAGCAGCGTCACCGGGACAACCCAAGAGACCCAGTACTTC.

The CDR3 bases are TGTGCCAGCAGCTTGGGCGCGGTCTCCTACGAGCAGTACTTC. Translating gives CASSLGAVSYEQYF. The rearrangement uses TRBV5-4 and TRBJ2-7; D is uncertain. Trimming left V 0 bases short and J 0 bases short, with 7 bases between. CDR3 length: 14 amino acids. The germline CDR1 and CDR2 sequences are SGHNT and YYREEE (reference sequence).

This clone was seen only once. The rearrangement uses TRBV7-3 and TRBJ2-3; the D is unclear. The CDR3 consists of 12 residues. From germline, CDR1 is SGHTA and CDR2 FQGTGA. Trimming left V 4 bases short and J 8 bases short, with 10 bases between. The CDR3 sequence is CASSYSQSTQYF. DNA of the CDR3: TGTGCCAGCAGCTACTCCCAAAGTACGCAGTATTTT. Together with reference TRBV7-3 and TRBJ2-3, the CDR3 gives the full variable domain: GAGVSQTPSNKVTEKGKYVELRCDPISGHTALYWYRQSLGQGPEFLIYFQGTGAADDSGLPNDRFFAVRPEGSVSTLKIQRTERGDSAVYLCASSYSQSTQYFGPGTRLTVL.